The entry below describes one TCR beta chain. Assay used: immunoSEQ multiplex PCR; TCRdb lists only in-frame clones, some missing. The profile shows about 21,000 clones, around four fifths of them singletons. These data come from a study of control samples from healthy donors and cancer patients. V lost 0 bases, J lost 0 bases, and 12 bases lay in between. Looked up from germline, CDR1 is MNHNS and CDR2 is SASEGT. This CDR3 is 17 amino acids long. This sequence joins TRBV6-1 and TRBJ1-5, with a tentative D call TRBD1 (5 bases). The TCR sequence derives from a man in his 60s with colorectal cancer. The sample comprised PBMCs. The CDR3 loop is CASSEAMGGGSNQPQHF. The CDR3 coding sequence is TGTGCCAGCAGTGAAGCAATGGGGGGAGGTAGCAATCAGCCCCAGCATTTT.